Sequencing of this T cell receptor beta chain was carried out in a study of post-analysis software for immune sequencing data. Study details: There were relapsing-remitting, secondary progressive and progressive-relapsing multiple sclerosis among the disease courses included.

This clonotype was found a few times. The antigen remains undetermined. Per germline, CDR1 SQVTM and CDR2 ANQGSEA. Trimming took 4 bases from V and 7 from J; bases not matched to a gene: 15. The CDR3 covers 15 residues. Overall study results and limits: With TRBV5-6, TRBV5-1 and TRBV20-1 included, roughly five TRBV segments were more frequent in patients than in controls. Strong co-clustering by F measure linked samples that shared a preparation batch. Significantly lower normalized Chao1 diversity was seen in multiple sclerosis patients than in controls.

Every TCR beta cDNA library bore unique molecular identifiers. T cells numbering roughly 1 to 10 million yielded cDNA molecules that totaled roughly 500,000. TCRdb recomputed calls from the PCR reads with MiXCR, one row per CDR3 protein. The sample yields hundreds of thousands of distinct CDR3 sequences, approximately 59% seen once. This TCR derives from a girl aged 2-9 years with multiple sclerosis. The genes are TRBV29-1 and TRBJ1-2, with 7 bases that match TRBD1. The sample was blood. CDR3 sequence (DNA): TGCAGCGTTGGTACGGTGGGACAGCGAGAACGTGGCTACACCTTC. Amino acids: CSVGTVGQRERGYTF.